A selection of T cell receptor beta chains follows, all from one sample in a study of shared clonotypes between healthy human individuals. Assay: immunoSEQ multiplex PCR; the TCRdb copy retains only in-frame clones and omits some. Among approximately 500,000 clones listed, about 79% were seen once. Sequenced: PBMCs. The receptors shown here come from a woman aged 40 to 50 in good health. Some clones in this sample may be carry-over from other donors' samples. Each CDR3 is given with its conserved first and last residue. The order of the fields is clone size, V gene, J gene, D gene, CDR3 DNA, CDR3 protein. D genes are given only for firm matches. Clone size is given for some rows only: seen once, a few or many times, or a class if the clone is expanded.

clone size: .; V gene: TRBV5-1; J gene: TRBJ2-7; D gene: .; CDR3 DNA: TGCGCCAGCAGCTTCGCCGTTGGCAGGGACGAGCAGTACTTC; CDR3 protein: CASSFAVGRDEQYF
clone size: .; V gene: TRBV14; J gene: TRBJ2-1; D gene: TRBD1; CDR3 DNA: TGTGCCAGCAGCTCCCGGGACAGGGGCTACAATGAGCAGTTCTTC; CDR3 protein: CASSSRDRGYNEQFF
clone size: .; V gene: TRBV7-3; J gene: TRBJ1-2; D gene: .; CDR3 DNA: TGTGCCAGCAGCGTAGGGGGTTCCCAGGGCTACACCTTC; CDR3 protein: CASSVGGSQGYTF
clone size: .; V gene: TRBV28; J gene: TRBJ2-3; D gene: .; CDR3 DNA: TGTGCCAGCAGTTTATACGGGAGCTCCACAGATACGCAGTATTTT; CDR3 protein: CASSLYGSSTDTQYF
clone size: .; V gene: TRBV9; J gene: TRBJ2-1; D gene: .; CDR3 DNA: TGTGCCAGCAGCGTAGCCACGGGAACAAGGAATGAGCAGTTCTTC; CDR3 protein: CASSVATGTRNEQFF
clone size: .; V gene: TRBV27; J gene: TRBJ2-1; D gene: TRBD2; CDR3 DNA: TGTGCCAGCAGTTTATCAGGGACTAGCGGGAGAAGATACTACAATGAGCAGTTCTTC; CDR3 protein: CASSLSGTSGRRYYNEQFF
clone size: many; V gene: TRBV4-2; J gene: TRBJ2-1; D gene: TRBD1; CDR3 DNA: TGTGCCAGCAGCCAAGACCGGGACAGCCTCTCCTACAATGAGCAGTTCTTC; CDR3 protein: CASSQDRDSLSYNEQFF
clone size: .; V gene: TRBV7-2; J gene: TRBJ1-1; D gene: .; CDR3 DNA: TGTGCCAGCAGCTTGGCGAGACTGAACACTGAAGCTTTCTTT; CDR3 protein: CASSLARLNTEAFF
clone size: .; V gene: TRBV2; J gene: TRBJ2-5; D gene: TRBD2; CDR3 DNA: TGTGCCAGCAGTGAAGGGCTAGCGGGAGTAGAGACCCAGTACTTC; CDR3 protein: CASSEGLAGVETQYF
clone size: .; V gene: TRBV7-2; J gene: TRBJ1-2; D gene: TRBD1; CDR3 DNA: TGTGCCAGCAGCTTGGGACAGACGGCTAACTATGGCTACACCTTC; CDR3 protein: CASSLGQTANYGYTF
clone size: .; V gene: TRBV7-9; J gene: TRBJ2-3; D gene: TRBD2; CDR3 DNA: TGTGCCAGCAGCTTACGACTAGCGGCCACAGATACGCAGTATTTT; CDR3 protein: CASSLRLAATDTQYF
clone size: .; V gene: TRBV10-3; J gene: TRBJ1-2; D gene: .; CDR3 DNA: TGTGCCATCAGTGAGGGACAGCTTTACTATGGCTACACCTTC; CDR3 protein: CAISEGQLYYGYTF
clone size: .; V gene: TRBV4-3; J gene: TRBJ2-7; D gene: TRBD2; CDR3 DNA: TGCGCCAGCAGCCAAGAGGGAGGGGACGAGCAGTACTTC; CDR3 protein: CASSQEGGDEQYF
clone size: few; V gene: TRBV4-1; J gene: TRBJ1-1; D gene: TRBD1; CDR3 DNA: TGCGCCAGCAGCCGACGGGACAGTAGCACTGAAGCTTTCTTT; CDR3 protein: CASSRRDSSTEAFF
clone size: few; V gene: TRBV7-2; J gene: TRBJ1-2; D gene: .; CDR3 DNA: TGTGCCAGCAGCCTTCTTGGAGGGCGAGAAGGCTACACCTTC; CDR3 protein: CASSLLGGREGYTF
clone size: .; V gene: TRBV6-5; J gene: TRBJ1-1; D gene: TRBD1; CDR3 DNA: TGTGCTAGCAGAGGGACAGGGCGGACTGAAGCTTTCTTT; CDR3 protein: CASRGTGRTEAFF
clone size: .; V gene: TRBV5-4; J gene: TRBJ2-7; D gene: .; CDR3 DNA: TGTGCCAGCAGCTCGGAGGGCCCAAGCTCCTACGAGCAGTACTTC; CDR3 protein: CASSSEGPSSYEQYF
clone size: .; V gene: TRBV5-1; J gene: TRBJ2-2; D gene: .; CDR3 DNA: TGCGCCAGCAGCTCAGGGGCTGCCCCCACCGGGGAGCTGTTTTTT; CDR3 protein: CASSSGAAPTGELFF
clone size: few; V gene: TRBV5-4; J gene: TRBJ1-1; D gene: .; CDR3 DNA: TGTGCCAGCAGCTGGCGGGCGAACACTGAAGCTTTCTTT; CDR3 protein: CASSWRANTEAFF
clone size: .; V gene: TRBV10-2; J gene: TRBJ1-1; D gene: .; CDR3 DNA: TGCGCCAGCAGGATACGGGGTGAAGCTTTCTTT; CDR3 protein: CASRIRGEAFF
clone size: .; V gene: TRBV5-8; J gene: TRBJ2-3; D gene: TRBD2; CDR3 DNA: TGTGCCAGCAGCTTGTTAGCGGGAGGACTATCTAGCACAGATACGCAGTATTTT; CDR3 protein: CASSLLAGGLSSTDTQYF
clone size: .; V gene: TRBV5-5; J gene: TRBJ2-5; D gene: TRBD2; CDR3 DNA: TGTGCCAGCAGCTTGGCGGGAGGGGACCGGACCCAGTACTTC; CDR3 protein: CASSLAGGDRTQYF
clone size: .; V gene: TRBV7-2; J gene: TRBJ2-1; D gene: .; CDR3 DNA: TGTGCCAGCAGCCCCCGTAGTAGGGGTGTTTACAATGAGCAGTTCTTC; CDR3 protein: CASSPRSRGVYNEQFF
clone size: .; V gene: TRBV25-1; J gene: TRBJ2-5; D gene: TRBD2; CDR3 DNA: TGTGCCAGCAGTGACGGACTAGCGGGAGCGGGAGAGACCCAGTACTTC; CDR3 protein: CASSDGLAGAGETQYF
clone size: .; V gene: TRBV19; J gene: TRBJ1-5; D gene: .; CDR3 DNA: TGTGCCAGTAGTATGGGGACCCTCAATCAGCCCCAGCATTTT; CDR3 protein: CASSMGTLNQPQHF
clone size: .; V gene: TRBV28; J gene: TRBJ2-7; D gene: TRBD1; CDR3 DNA: TGTGCCAGCAGTTTTTGGGGACAGGGCAGGTACGAGCAGTACTTC; CDR3 protein: CASSFWGQGRYEQYF
clone size: .; V gene: TRBV29-1; J gene: TRBJ2-7; D gene: .; CDR3 DNA: TGCAGCGTTGGTAGGGGAAGCTCCTACGAGCAGTACTTC; CDR3 protein: CSVGRGSSYEQYF
clone size: .; V gene: TRBV6-6; J gene: TRBJ2-7; D gene: TRBD2; CDR3 DNA: TGTGCCAGCATTGGGACTAGCGTCAACGAGCAGTACTTC; CDR3 protein: CASIGTSVNEQYF
clone size: few; V gene: TRBV19; J gene: TRBJ1-5; D gene: .; CDR3 DNA: TGTGCCAGTAGTGTTGGGCAGTCTGAAGGGCCCCAGCATTTT; CDR3 protein: CASSVGQSEGPQHF
clone size: few; V gene: TRBV5-1; J gene: TRBJ1-4; D gene: TRBD1; CDR3 DNA: TGCGCCAGCAGCGACACAGGGGTGGATGAAAAACTGTTTTTT; CDR3 protein: CASSDTGVDEKLFF
clone size: .; V gene: TRBV2; J gene: TRBJ1-2; D gene: .; CDR3 DNA: TGTGCCAGCAGTGAACAGGCCAATGCCTATTATGGCTACACCTTC; CDR3 protein: CASSEQANAYYGYTF
clone size: .; V gene: TRBV2; J gene: TRBJ1-6; D gene: .; CDR3 DNA: TGTGCCAGCATGCACAGGACCTCCTATAATTCACCCCTCCACTTT; CDR3 protein: CASMHRTSYNSPLHF
clone size: .; V gene: TRBV5-1; J gene: TRBJ2-7; D gene: .; CDR3 DNA: TGCGCCAGCAGCTTATTCGCAAGAAACGAGCAGTACTTC; CDR3 protein: CASSLFARNEQYF
clone size: many; V gene: TRBV7-9; J gene: TRBJ1-1; D gene: .; CDR3 DNA: TGTGCCAGCAGCTCGGAGGGAGGGACTGAAGCTTTCTTT; CDR3 protein: CASSSEGGTEAFF
clone size: .; V gene: TRBV4-2; J gene: TRBJ2-7; D gene: .; CDR3 DNA: TGTGCCAGCAGCTTGAGGAGCTACGAGCAGTACTTC; CDR3 protein: CASSLRSYEQYF
clone size: .; V gene: TRBV30; J gene: TRBJ1-2; D gene: .; CDR3 DNA: TGTGCCTGGAGGAGAGGGGCTAACTATGGCTACACCTTC; CDR3 protein: CAWRRGANYGYTF
clone size: .; V gene: TRBV28; J gene: TRBJ2-3; D gene: .; CDR3 DNA: TGTGCCAGACCTCCGCCGGCGCAGTATTTT; CDR3 protein: CARPPPAQYF
clone size: few; V gene: TRBV19; J gene: TRBJ2-2; D gene: TRBD2; CDR3 DNA: TGTGCCAGTAGCGGGAGGGCCCGCACCGGGGAGCTGTTTTTT; CDR3 protein: CASSGRARTGELFF